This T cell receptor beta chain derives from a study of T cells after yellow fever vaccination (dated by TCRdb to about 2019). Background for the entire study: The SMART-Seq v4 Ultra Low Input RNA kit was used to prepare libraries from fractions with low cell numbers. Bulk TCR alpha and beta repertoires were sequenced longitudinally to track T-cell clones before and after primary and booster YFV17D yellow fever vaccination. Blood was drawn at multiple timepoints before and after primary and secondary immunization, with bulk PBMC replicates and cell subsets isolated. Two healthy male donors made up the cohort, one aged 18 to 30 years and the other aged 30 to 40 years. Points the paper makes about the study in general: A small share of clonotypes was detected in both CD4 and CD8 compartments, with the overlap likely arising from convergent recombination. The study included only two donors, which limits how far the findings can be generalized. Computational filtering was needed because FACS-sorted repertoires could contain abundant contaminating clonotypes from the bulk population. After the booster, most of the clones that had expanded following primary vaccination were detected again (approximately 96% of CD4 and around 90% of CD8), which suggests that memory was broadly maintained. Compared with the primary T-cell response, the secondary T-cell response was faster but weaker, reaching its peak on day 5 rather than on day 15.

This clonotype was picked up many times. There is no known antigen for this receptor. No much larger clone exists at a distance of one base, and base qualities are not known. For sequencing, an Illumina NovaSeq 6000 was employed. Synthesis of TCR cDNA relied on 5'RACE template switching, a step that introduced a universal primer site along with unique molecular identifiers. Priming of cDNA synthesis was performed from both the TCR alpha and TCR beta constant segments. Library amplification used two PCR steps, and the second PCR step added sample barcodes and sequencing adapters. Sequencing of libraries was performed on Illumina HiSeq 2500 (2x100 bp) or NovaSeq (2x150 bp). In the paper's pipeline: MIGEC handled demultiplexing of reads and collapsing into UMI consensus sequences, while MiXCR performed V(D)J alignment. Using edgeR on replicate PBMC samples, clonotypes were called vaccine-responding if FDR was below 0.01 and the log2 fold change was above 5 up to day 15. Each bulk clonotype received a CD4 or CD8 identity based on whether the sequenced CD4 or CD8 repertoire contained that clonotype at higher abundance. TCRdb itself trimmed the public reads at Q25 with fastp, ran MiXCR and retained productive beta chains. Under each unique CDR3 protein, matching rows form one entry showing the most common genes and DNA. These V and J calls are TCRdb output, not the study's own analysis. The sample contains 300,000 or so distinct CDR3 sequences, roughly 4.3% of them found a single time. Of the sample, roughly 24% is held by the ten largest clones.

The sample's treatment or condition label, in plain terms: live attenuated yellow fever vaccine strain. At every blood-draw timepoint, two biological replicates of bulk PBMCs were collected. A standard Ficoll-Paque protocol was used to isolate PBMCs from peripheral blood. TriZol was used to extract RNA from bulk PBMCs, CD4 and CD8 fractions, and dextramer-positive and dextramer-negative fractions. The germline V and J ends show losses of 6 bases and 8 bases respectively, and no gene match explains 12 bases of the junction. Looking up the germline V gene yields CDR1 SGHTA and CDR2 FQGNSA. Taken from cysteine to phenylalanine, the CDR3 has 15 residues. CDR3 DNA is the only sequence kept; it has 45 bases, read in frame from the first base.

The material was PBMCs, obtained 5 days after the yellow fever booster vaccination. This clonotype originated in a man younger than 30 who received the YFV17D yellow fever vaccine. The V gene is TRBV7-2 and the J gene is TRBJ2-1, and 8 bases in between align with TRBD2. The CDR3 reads CASRAPGLETYEQFF. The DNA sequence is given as TGTGCCAGCAGGGCTCCGGGACTAGAAACCTATGAGCAGTTCTTC.